This entry lists 24 T cell receptor beta chains sequenced from one sample in a study of T cells in Graves' hyperthyroidism and ophthalmopathy. Amplification of TCR beta CDR3 regions was performed using RNA transcripts as template. First-round RT-PCR with HTBI primers amplified the TCR CDR3 region. TCRdb reprocessed the multiplex PCR reads with MiXCR, giving one entry per CDR3 protein. The table has approximately 720,000 distinct CDR3 sequences, about 19% seen once. The sample was blood. These TCRs come from a woman aged 45-65 years with Graves' hyperthyroidism that later progressed to Graves' ophthalmopathy.

This chain joins TRBV19 and TRBJ1-2; TRBD1 is a possible D gene (5 bases). CDR3 length: 15 amino acids. The V gene's germline CDR1 is LNHDA and CDR2 SQIVND (reference sequence). V lost 5 bases to trimming and J lost 5 bases, with 18 bases between them. The CDR3 region has the DNA TGTGCCAGTAGTCCCGCGGGCAGGGAATTATATGGCTACACCTTC. It codes for CASSPAGRELYGYTF. Full variable domain (remainder filled in from reference TRBV19 and TRBJ1-2): DGGITQSPKYLFRKEGQNVTLSCEQNLNHDAMYWYRQDPGQGLRLIYYSQIVNDFQKGDIAEGYSVSREKKESFPLTVTSAQKNPTAFYLCASSPAGRELYGYTFGSGTRLTVV.

This clonotype appeared many times. V usage is TRBV20-1 and J usage is TRBJ1-2; maybe TRBD1 (6 bases). This CDR3 spans 14 amino acids. The ends were cut back, 0 bases at V and 4 bases at J, with 12 bases in the middle. CDR1 is DFQATT and CDR2 is SNEGSKA in the germline V gene (reference sequence). DNA of the CDR3: TGCAGTGCTAGAGACCCGGACAGTTCCTATGGCTACACCTTC. This sequence encodes CSARDPDSSYGYTF.

A few counts support this clonotype. The chain has TRBV9 and TRBJ2-2; 7 nucleotides agree with TRBD1. Losses at the gene ends were 4 bases for V and 0 bases for J; bases not matched to a gene: 12. Germline V gene data show CDR1 as SGDLS and CDR2 as YYNGEE. The CDR3 is 18 residues long. Here the CDR3 reads CASSPMSGQTTNTGELFF. In DNA, the CDR3 is TGTGCCAGCAGCCCAATGTCGGGACAGACGACGAACACCGGGGAGCTGTTTTTT.

This clonotype has a count of ten or more. The gene calls are TRBV18 and TRBJ1-2, with D hard to call. Trimming shortened V by 8 bases and J by 1 base, and 11 bases separated the two germline ends. Germline-derived CDR1 and CDR2 are KGHSH and LQKENI. The CDR3 totals 13 residues. The CDR3: CASRQTINYGYTF. In DNA form, the CDR3 reads TGTGCCAGCCGACAAACCATTAACTATGGCTACACCTTC.

In this sample, this clonotype turned up a few times. The rearrangement joins TRBV7-3 to TRBJ2-3; 7 nucleotides match TRBD1. V shed 5 bases, J shed 4 bases, and the junction held 6 bases outside the gene matches. Germline V CDR1 and CDR2: SGHTA, FQGTGA. This CDR3 is built from 14 residues. The CDR3 is CASSARQGSDTQYF. CDR3 nucleotides: TGTGCCAGCAGCGCCCGACAGGGATCAGATACGCAGTATTTT.

This clonotype appeared many times. V usage is TRBV6-1 and J usage is TRBJ2-2, with 8 nucleotides matching TRBD2. The V gene's germline CDR1 is MNHNS and CDR2 SASEGT. The CDR3 spans 15 residues. With V trimmed by 6 bases and J by 2 bases, 5 bases remained unmatched. The DNA of the CDR3 is TGTGCCAGCAGCCTACGGGGGGGCAACACCGGGGAGCTGTTTTTT. The encoded protein is CASSLRGGNTGELFF.

This clonotype was recorded many times. This chain uses TRBV2 with TRBJ2-7, with TRBD1 matching over 9 bases. In germline, CDR1 is SNHLY, CDR2 FYNNEI. V gave up 6 bases and J gave up 3 bases; unmatched junction bases: 9. CDR3 length: 15 residues. The CDR3 loop reads CASRRTGTGYYEQYF. CDR3 DNA sequence: TGTGCCAGCAGGCGTACCGGGACAGGGTACTACGAGCAGTACTTC. The complete variable domain, with remaining parts taken from reference TRBV2 and TRBJ2-7, reads EPEVTQTPSHQVTQMGQEVILRCVPISNHLYFYWYRQILGQKVEFLVSFYNNEISEKSEIFDDQFSVERPDGSNFTLKIRSTKLEDSAMYFCASRRTGTGYYEQYFGPGTRLTVT.

The sample holds many counts of this clonotype. CDR3 amino acids: CASRWTLNTEAFF. CDR3 DNA: TGTGCCAGCAGATGGACATTGAACACTGAAGCTTTCTTT. J is TRBJ1-1 and V is TRBV11-2; possibly TRBD1 for D (5 bases). The CDR3 is 13 residues long. Trimming left V 6 bases short and J 0 bases short, with 8 bases between. Germline CDR1 and CDR2: SGHAT and FQNNGV.

This clonotype was detected ten times or more. CDR3 amino acids: CASSQTDGSNQPQHF. Here the CDR3 DNA reads TGTGCCAGCAGCCAAACGGACGGTAGCAATCAGCCCCAGCATTTT. The chain links TRBV3-1 to TRBJ1-5; D is unresolved. Trimming removed 2 bases from V and 0 bases from J, with 8 bases in between. CDR3 length: 15 amino acids. The germline CDR1 and CDR2 sequences are LGHDT and YNNKEL (reference sequence).

This clonotype was recorded a few times. CDR3 amino acids: CASSFNSKYNEQFF. The CDR3 nucleotides read TGTGCCAGCAGTTTTAACAGCAAATACAATGAGCAGTTCTTC. V usage is TRBV12-3 or TRBV12-4 and J usage is TRBJ2-1; D gene unclear. The CDR3 spans 14 residues. V was shortened by 3 bases and J by 4 bases, with 10 bases between the two germline ends.

This clonotype showed up many times. V gene TRBV27 combines with J gene TRBJ1-1; a possible D gene is TRBD1 (6 bases). Germline values: CDR1 MNHEY, CDR2 SMNVEV (reference sequence). This CDR3 comprises 16 residues. The germline V and J ends were trimmed by 6 bases and 4 bases, with 21 bases remaining between them. CDR3 region: CASSQLRAGEGTEAFF. Written as DNA, the CDR3 is TGTGCCAGCAGCCAGTTGCGGGCAGGGGAAGGCACTGAAGCTTTCTTT.

The CDR3 protein is CASSQDGGGEQFF. The CDR3 DNA follows: TGTGCCAGCAGCCAAGATGGCGGCGGGGAGCAGTTCTTC. The genes are TRBV4-2 and TRBJ2-1, with D possibly matching TRBD2 (5 bases). V was cut by 0 bases and J by 10 bases, with 10 bases left in between. This CDR3 region has 13 residues. Germline V CDR1 and CDR2: LGHNA, YNFKEQ.

This clonotype was counted a few times. The chain is built from TRBV24-1 and TRBJ2-1; D gene ambiguous. CDR1 KGHDR and CDR2 SFDVKD come from the germline V gene. Trimming shortened V by 7 bases and J by 2 bases, and 2 bases separated the two germline ends. The CDR3 sequence is 11 residues long. For the CDR3, the DNA is TGTGCCACCAGAACCTACAATGAGCAGTTCTTC. Translated, it gives CATRTYNEQFF.

The J gene is TRBJ1-2, the V gene TRBV6-1; 8 bases are shared with TRBD1. J lost 8 bases, V lost 4 bases, and 12 bases had no gene match. The CDR3 covers 15 residues. Germline loops: CDR1 MNHNS, CDR2 SASEGT. The CDR3 sequence is CASSVSWQGAGGYTF. CDR3 sequence (DNA): TGTGCCAGCAGTGTTTCATGGCAGGGGGCTGGCGGCTACACCTTC.

This clonotype was counted ten times or more. This rearrangement joins TRBV20-1 to TRBJ2-5; 7 bases fit TRBD1. The CDR3 is made up of 11 amino acids. CDR1 and CDR2 (germline): DFQATT, SNEGSKA (reference sequence). The CDR3 here is CSSGTEETQYF. In nucleotides, the CDR3 is TGCAGCTCTGGGACAGAAGAGACCCAGTACTTC.

This CDR3 reads CASSTTQYYGYTF. For the CDR3, the DNA is TGTGCCAGCAGTACAACCCAGTATTATGGCTACACCTTC. The rearrangement joins TRBV12-3 or TRBV12-4 to TRBJ1-2, with D uncertain. The V gene lost 5 bases and the J gene lost 5 bases, with 12 bases spanning the gap. The CDR3 length is 13 residues.

There are a few counts of this clonotype. The rearrangement links TRBV19 to TRBJ1-5; D ambiguous. The CDR3 loop spans 15 amino acids. The V end lost 5 bases, the J end lost 0 bases, and 11 bases lay between the germline ends. From germline, CDR1 is LNHDA and CDR2 SQIVND (reference sequence). The CDR3 nucleotides read TGTGCCAGTAGTCTCAGCGATTATAGCAATCAGCCCCAGCATTTT. The encoded protein is CASSLSDYSNQPQHF.

Notes on this clonotype: Possible read error: a much larger clone is one base away. The rearrangement links TRBV3-1 to TRBJ1-2; D perhaps matches TRBD1 (5 bases). This CDR3 has 14 residues. CDR1 is LGHDT, CDR2 YNNKEL, per germline (reference sequence). V lost 1 base to trimming and J lost 8 bases, with 14 bases between them. This CDR3 reads CASSQVGRVDGYTF. CDR3 DNA: TGTGCCAGCAGCCAAGTAGGCAGGGTGGACGGCTACACCTTC.

This chain links TRBV12-3 or TRBV12-4 with TRBJ1-1, with D tentatively TRBD1 (6 bases). This CDR3 comprises 12 residues. V shed 1 base and J shed 11 bases, with 11 bases lying between them. The CDR3 DNA sequence: TGTGCCAGCAGTTTAGATGCAGGGGAGGCTTTCTTT. The encoded protein is CASSLDAGEAFF.

The table lists this clonotype with many counts. The chain combines TRBV20-1 with TRBJ1-5, with a possible D match to TRBD1 (6 bases). CDR1 is DFQATT, CDR2 SNEGSKA, per germline (reference sequence). V dropped 3 bases and J dropped 6 bases, with 15 bases sitting between them. The CDR3 loop spans 14 amino acids. Written as DNA, the CDR3 is TGCAGTGCTAGGCTACACGGGGGCGGTCAGCCCCAGCATTTT. Translation: CSARLHGGGQPQHF.

This chain links TRBV6-5 with TRBJ2-7, with D uncertain. The germline CDR1 and CDR2 sequences are MNHEY and SVGAGI. Between the trimmed V and J ends, which lost 5 bases and 2 bases, there was a span of 7 bases. This CDR3 spans 12 amino acids. The CDR3 DNA reads as TGTGCCAGCAGTAACAGCCCCTACGAGCAGTACTTC. It encodes CASSNSPYEQYF.

Notes on this clonotype: A much more abundant neighbour one base away suggests this may be a read error. The conserved closing phenylalanine or tryptophan is absent in this CDR3, likely reflecting a read error. V and J are TRBV20-1 and TRBJ1-5; D gene uncertain. This CDR3 has 14 amino acids. The germline CDR1 and CDR2 sequences are DFQATT and SNEGSKA (reference sequence). The V gene lost 3 bases and the J gene lost 0 bases, with 9 bases spanning the gap. CDR3 in amino acids: CSARVTYSNQPQHL. The CDR3, as DNA: TGCAGTGCTAGGGTCACGTATAGCAATCAGCCCCAGCATCTT.

This chain connects TRBV29-1 to TRBJ2-5; 12 bases match TRBD2. The CDR3 runs to 15 residues. The V and J ends lost 6 bases and 7 bases, in that order; junction bases with no gene match: 12. Germline V gene lookup returns CDR1 SQVTM and CDR2 ANQGSEA. The CDR3 protein is CSVPGTSGRSGTQYF. The CDR3 DNA reads TGCAGCGTCCCCGGGACTAGCGGGCGGAGTGGGACCCAGTACTTC.

V is TRBV6-1 and J is TRBJ2-1; 13 bases match TRBD2. From germline, CDR1 is MNHNS and CDR2 SASEGT. This CDR3 spans 15 amino acids. Trimming cost V 6 bases and J 9 bases; bases outside gene matches: 8. This chain's CDR3 is CASSALAGGLSEQFF. In DNA form, the CDR3 reads TGTGCCAGCAGCGCACTAGCGGGGGGGCTAAGTGAGCAGTTCTTC.